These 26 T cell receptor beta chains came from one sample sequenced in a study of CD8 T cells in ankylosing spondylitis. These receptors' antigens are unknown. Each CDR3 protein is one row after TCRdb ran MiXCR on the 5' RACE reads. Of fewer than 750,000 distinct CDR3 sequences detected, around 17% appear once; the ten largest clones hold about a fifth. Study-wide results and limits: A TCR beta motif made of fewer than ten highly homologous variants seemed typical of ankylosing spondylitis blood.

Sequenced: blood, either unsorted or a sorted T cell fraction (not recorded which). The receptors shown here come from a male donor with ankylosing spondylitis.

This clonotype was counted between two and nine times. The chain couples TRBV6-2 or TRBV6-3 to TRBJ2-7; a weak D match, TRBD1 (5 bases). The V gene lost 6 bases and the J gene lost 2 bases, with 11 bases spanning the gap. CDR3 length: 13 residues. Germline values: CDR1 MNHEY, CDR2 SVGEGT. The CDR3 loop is CASRPRVPYEQYF. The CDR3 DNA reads TGTGCCAGCAGACCCAGGGTCCCCTACGAGCAGTACTTC.

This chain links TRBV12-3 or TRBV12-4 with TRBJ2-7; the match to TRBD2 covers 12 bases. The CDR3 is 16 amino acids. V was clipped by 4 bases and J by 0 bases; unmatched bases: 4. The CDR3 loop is CASSSSSGRASYEQYF. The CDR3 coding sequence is TGTGCCAGCAGTTCCTCTAGCGGGAGGGCCTCCTACGAGCAGTACTTC.

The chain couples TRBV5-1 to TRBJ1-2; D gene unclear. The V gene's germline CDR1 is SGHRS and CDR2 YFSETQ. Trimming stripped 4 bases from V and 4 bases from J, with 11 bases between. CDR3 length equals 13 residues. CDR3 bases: TGCGCCAGCAGCCTGGAATCCTTCTATGGCTACACCTTC. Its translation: CASSLESFYGYTF.

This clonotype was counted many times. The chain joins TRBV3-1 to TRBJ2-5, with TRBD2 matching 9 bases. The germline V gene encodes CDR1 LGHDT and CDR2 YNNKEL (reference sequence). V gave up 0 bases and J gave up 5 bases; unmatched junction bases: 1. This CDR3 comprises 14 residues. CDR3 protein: CASSQESGRETQYF. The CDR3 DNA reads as TGTGCCAGCAGCCAAGAGAGCGGGAGGGAGACCCAGTACTTC.

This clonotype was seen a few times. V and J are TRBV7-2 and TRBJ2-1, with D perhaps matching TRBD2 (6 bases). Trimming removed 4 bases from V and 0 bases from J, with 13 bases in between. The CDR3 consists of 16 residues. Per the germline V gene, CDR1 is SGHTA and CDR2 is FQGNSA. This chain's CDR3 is CASSSSGLSSYNEQFF. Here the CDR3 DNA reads TGTGCCAGCAGCTCCTCGGGACTGTCCTCCTACAATGAGCAGTTCTTC.

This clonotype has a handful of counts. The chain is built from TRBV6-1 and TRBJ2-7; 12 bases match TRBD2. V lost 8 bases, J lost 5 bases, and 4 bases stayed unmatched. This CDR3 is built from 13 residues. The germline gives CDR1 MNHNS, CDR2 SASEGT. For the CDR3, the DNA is TGTGCCAGCCTGGGACTAGCGGGCCACGAGCAGTACTTC. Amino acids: CASLGLAGHEQYF.

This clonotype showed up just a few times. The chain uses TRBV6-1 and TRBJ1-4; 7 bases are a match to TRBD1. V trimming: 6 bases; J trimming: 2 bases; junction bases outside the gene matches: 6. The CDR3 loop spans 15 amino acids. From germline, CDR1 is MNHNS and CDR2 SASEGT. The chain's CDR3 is CASRATGMTNEKLFF. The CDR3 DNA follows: TGTGCCAGCAGGGCGACAGGGATGACTAATGAAAAACTGTTTTTT.

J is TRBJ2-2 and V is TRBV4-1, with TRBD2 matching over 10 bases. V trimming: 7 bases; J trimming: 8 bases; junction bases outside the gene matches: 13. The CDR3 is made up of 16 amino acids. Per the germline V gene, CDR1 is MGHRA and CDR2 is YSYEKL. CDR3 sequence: CASTPSLAGVGGELFF. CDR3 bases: TGCGCCAGCACCCCGAGCCTAGCGGGAGTCGGGGGGGAGCTGTTTTTT.

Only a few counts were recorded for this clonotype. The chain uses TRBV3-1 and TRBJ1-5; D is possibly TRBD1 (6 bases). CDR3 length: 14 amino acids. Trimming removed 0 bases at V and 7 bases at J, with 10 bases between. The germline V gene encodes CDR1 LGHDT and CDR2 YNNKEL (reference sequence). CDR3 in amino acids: CASSQDHGGQPQHF. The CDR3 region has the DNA TGTGCCAGCAGCCAAGATCACGGGGGCCAGCCCCAGCATTTT.

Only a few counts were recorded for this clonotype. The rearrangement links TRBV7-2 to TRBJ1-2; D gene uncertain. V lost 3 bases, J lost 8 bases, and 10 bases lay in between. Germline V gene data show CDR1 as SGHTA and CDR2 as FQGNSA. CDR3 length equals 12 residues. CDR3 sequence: CASSFWGFGYTF. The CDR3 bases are TGTGCCAGCAGCTTTTGGGGTTTCGGCTACACCTTC.

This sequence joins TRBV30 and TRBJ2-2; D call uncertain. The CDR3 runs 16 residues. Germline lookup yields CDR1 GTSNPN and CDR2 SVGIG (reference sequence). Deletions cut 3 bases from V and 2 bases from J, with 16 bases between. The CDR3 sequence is CAWSAGDSLNTGELFF. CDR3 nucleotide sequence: TGTGCCTGGAGCGCCGGCGATAGCCTCAACACCGGGGAGCTGTTTTTT.

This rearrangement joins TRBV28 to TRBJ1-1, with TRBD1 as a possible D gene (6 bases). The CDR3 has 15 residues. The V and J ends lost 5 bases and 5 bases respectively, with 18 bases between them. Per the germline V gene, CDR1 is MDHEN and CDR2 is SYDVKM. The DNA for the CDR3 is TGTGCCAGCAGTGCTACAGGGTTAAGAGGTACTGAAGCTTTCTTT. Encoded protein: CASSATGLRGTEAFF.

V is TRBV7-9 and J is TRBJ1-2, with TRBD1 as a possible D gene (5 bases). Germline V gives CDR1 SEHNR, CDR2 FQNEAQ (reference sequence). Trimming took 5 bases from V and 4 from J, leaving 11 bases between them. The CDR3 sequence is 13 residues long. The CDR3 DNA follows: TGTGCCAGCAGCCCACGGGACTTCTATGGCTACACCTTC. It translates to CASSPRDFYGYTF. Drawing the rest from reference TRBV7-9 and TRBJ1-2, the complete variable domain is DTGVSQNPRHKITKRGQNVTFRCDPISEHNRLYWYRQTLGQGPEFLTYFQNEAQLEKSRLLSDRFSAERPKGSFSTLEIQRTEQGDSAMYLCASSPRDFYGYTFGSGTRLTVV.

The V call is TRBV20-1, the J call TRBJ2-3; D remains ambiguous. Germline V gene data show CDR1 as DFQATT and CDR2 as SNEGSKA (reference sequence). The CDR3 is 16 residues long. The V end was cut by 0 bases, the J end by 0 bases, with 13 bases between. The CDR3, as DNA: TGCAGTGCTAGAGATCAGATCGGGCTTAGCACAGATACGCAGTATTTT. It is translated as CSARDQIGLSTDTQYF.

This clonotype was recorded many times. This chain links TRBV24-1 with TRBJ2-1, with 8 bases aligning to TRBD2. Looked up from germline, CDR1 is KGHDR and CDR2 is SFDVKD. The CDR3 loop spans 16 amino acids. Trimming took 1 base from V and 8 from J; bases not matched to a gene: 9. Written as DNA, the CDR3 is TGTGCCACCAGTGATTTAGGAGCGGGAGAGAATGATGAGCAGTTCTTC. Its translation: CATSDLGAGENDEQFF.

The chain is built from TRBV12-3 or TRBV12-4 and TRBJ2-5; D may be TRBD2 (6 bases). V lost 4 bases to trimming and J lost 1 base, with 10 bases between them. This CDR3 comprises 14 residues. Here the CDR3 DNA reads TGTGCCAGCAGTTGGACTAACCTCCAAGAGACCCAGTACTTC. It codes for CASSWTNLQETQYF.

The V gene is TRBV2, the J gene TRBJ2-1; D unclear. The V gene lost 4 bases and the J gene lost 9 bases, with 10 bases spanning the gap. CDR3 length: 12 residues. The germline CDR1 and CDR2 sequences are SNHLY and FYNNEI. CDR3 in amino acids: CASSAGVPEQFF. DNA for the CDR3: TGTGCCAGCAGTGCTGGAGTCCCTGAGCAGTTCTTC.

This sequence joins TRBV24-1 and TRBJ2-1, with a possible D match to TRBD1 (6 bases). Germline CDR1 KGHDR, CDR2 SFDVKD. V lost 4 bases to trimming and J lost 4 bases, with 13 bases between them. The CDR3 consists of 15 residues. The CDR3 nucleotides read TGTGCCACCAGTGACCTGACAGGAAATTACAATGAGCAGTTCTTC. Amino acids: CATSDLTGNYNEQFF.

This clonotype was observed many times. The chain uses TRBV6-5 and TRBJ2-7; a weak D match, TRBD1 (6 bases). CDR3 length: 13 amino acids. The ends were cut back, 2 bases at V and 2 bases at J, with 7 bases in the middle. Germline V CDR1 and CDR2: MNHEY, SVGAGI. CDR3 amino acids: CASSYGDTYEQYF. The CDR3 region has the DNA TGTGCCAGCAGTTACGGGGACACCTACGAGCAGTACTTC.

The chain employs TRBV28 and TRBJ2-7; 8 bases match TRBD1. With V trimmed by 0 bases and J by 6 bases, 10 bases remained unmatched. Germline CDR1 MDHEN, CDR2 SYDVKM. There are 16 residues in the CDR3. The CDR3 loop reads CASSLWAVGQDAEQYF. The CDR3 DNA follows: TGTGCCAGCAGTTTATGGGCTGTGGGACAGGACGCCGAGCAGTACTTC.

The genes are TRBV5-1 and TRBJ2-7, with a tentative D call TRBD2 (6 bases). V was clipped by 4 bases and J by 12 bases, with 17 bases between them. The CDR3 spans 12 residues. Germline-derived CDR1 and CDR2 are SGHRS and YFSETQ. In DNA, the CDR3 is TGCGCCAGCAGCGGCACCTCGGGGGATCGGTACTTC. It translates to CASSGTSGDRYF.

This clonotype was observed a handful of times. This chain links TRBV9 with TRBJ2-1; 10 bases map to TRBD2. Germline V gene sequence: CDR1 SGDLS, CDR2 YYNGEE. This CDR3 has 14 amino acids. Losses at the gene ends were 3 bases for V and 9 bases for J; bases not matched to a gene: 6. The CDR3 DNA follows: TGTGCCAGCAGCGCGACGAGCGGGGGGGGTGAGCAGTTCTTC. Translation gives CASSATSGGGEQFF.

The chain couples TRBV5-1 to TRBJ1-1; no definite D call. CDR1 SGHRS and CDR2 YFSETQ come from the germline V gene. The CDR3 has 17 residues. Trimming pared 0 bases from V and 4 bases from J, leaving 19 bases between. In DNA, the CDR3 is TGCGCCAGCAGCTTGGCCGGGAACACCGGATGGAGCACTGAAGCTTTCTTT. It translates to CASSLAGNTGWSTEAFF.

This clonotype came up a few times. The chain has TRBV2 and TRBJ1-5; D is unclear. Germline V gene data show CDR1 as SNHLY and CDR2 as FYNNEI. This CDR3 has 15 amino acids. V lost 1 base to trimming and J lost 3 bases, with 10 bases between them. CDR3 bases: TGTGCCAGCAGTGAAGGGGCCAGACACAATCAGCCCCAGCATTTT. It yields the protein CASSEGARHNQPQHF.

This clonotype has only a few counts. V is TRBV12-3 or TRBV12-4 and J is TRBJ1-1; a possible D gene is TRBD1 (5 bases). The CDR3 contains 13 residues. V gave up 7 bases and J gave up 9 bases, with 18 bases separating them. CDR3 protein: CASTKTGTLKAFF. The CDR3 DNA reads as TGTGCCAGCACAAAGACCGGGACCCTCAAAGCTTTCTTT.

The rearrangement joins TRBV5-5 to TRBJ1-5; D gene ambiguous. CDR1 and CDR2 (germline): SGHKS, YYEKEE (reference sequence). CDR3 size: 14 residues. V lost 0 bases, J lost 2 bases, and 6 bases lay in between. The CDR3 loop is CASSLEQRNQPQHF. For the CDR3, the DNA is TGTGCCAGCAGCTTGGAACAGCGCAATCAGCCCCAGCATTTT.